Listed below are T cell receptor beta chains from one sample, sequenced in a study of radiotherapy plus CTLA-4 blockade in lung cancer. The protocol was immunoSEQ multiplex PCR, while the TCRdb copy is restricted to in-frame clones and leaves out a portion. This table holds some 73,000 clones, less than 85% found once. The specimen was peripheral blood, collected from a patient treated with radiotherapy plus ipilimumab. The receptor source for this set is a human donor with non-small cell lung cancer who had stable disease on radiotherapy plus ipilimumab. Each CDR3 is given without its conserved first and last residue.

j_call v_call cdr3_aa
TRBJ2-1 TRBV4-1 ASRAMGGKGPEQF
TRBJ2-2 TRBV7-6 ASSPRDRGPGELF
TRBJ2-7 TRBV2 ASSQGQAYEQY
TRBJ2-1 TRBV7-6 ASTTGTYNEQF
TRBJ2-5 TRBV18 ASSTQETQY
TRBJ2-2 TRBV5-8 ASSSWGPEAGELF
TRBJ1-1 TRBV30 ACHQGGTNTEAF
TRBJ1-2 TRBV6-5 ASSFTTNYGYT
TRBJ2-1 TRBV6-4 ASSESAGSYNEQF
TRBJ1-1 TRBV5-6 ASSLGAQSEAF
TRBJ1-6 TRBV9 ASSQRGVSYNSPLH
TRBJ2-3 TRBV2 ARDRDTDTQY
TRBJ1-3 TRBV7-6 ASSSLSEGNTIY
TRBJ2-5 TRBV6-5 ASSSPGGKGRQAQY
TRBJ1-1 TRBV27 ASRPTGINTEAF
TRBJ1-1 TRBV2 ASIEANTEAF
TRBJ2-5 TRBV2 ASSPPGLEETQY
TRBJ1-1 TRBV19 ASSRRDRGPNTEAF
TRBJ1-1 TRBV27 ASSLSRGRRTEAF
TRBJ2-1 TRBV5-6 ASSVPGQGALVSYNEQF
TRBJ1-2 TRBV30 AWRGGSGQGITRDGYT
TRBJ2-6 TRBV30 AWSVEGFGLSGANVLT
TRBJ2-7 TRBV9 ASSPRGTGGDEQY
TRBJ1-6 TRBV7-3 ASRSYSRGPFVDPPLH
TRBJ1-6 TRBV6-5 ATQWDPYNSPLH
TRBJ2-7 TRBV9 ASSVAREFSEQY
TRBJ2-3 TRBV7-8 ASSLVGPDTQY
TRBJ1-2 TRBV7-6 ASSLGGTQVGYT
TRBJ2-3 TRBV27 ASSLYPDTQY
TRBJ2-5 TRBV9 ASSVRGWQTQY
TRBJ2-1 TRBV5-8 ASSLGILGGSYNEQF
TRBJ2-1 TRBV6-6 ASKDRREQEQF
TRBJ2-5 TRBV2 ASSEAQGALETQY
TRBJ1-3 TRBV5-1 ASSLRGDQTNTIY
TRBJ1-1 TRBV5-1 ASSLVQGAGTEAF
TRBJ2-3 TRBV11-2 ASSSDNLQGATQY
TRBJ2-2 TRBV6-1 ASSRNTGELF
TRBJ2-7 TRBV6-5 ASSVRGRGY
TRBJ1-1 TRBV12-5 ASGLGPNTEAF
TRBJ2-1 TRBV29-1 SAGLEQF
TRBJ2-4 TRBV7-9 ASSLEQGSDWA
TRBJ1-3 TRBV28 ASSPSGGPGNTIY
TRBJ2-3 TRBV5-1 ASSLEVADTQY
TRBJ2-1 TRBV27 ASSGSNNEQF
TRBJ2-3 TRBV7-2 ASSRDSLGTDTQY
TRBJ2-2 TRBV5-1 ASSSGQRNTGELF
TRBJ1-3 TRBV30 AWRLGGASGNTIY
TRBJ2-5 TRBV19 ASSGAGLAGAYGETQY
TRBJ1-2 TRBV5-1 ASSHPGQYGYT
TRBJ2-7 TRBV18 ASSQGRATGSYEQY
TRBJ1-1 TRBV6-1 ASSDIQRQNTEAF
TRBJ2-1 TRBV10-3 AIGGGAYNEQF
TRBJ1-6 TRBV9 ASSTGPQYSPLH
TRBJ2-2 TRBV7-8 ASSLGQTNTGELF
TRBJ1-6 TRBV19 ASSLDRGRSPLH
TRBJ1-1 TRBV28 ASSEQLNTEAF
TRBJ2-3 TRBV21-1 ASSKGGLSTDTQY
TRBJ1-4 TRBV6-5 ASSSSRTNEKLF